This paragraph reports one TCR beta chain. Plated together were some 200,000 CFSE-labeled responder cells and some 200,000 irradiated, violet-dye-labeled stimulator cells. Dividing CFSE-low CD3+CD4+ and CD3+CD8+ responders were isolated by sorting after the reaction. These data belong to a study of graft-versus-host responses after intestinal transplantation. Clones were sequenced by immunoSEQ multiplex PCR, and TCRdb holds only the in-frame ones, with some missing. This table has 17,000 or so clones, 38% appearing once. The TCR sequence derives from a human patient who received an intestinal transplant. Material: alloreactive CD8+ T cells from a mixed lymphocyte reaction culture, obtained before intestinal transplant. The subset: CFSE-low proliferating T cells sorted from approximately 6-day pre-transplant mixed lymphocyte reaction (GvH or HvG direction).

The CDR3 coding sequence is TGTGCCAGCAGCTTTGGTTACACCGGGGAGCTGTTTTTT. Translating it yields CASSFGYTGELFF. The chain recombines TRBV11-2 with TRBJ2-2, with D unresolved. Trimming took off 3 bases at V and 3 bases at J, with 5 bases between the two ends. Germline CDR1 SGHAT, CDR2 FQNNGV. The CDR3 is 13 residues long. Full variable domain (missing parts from reference TRBV11-2 and TRBJ2-2): EAGVAQSPRYKIIEKRQSVAFWCNPISGHATLYWYQQILGQGPKLLIQFQNNGVVDDSQLPKDRFSAERLKGVDSTLKIQPAKLEDSAVYLCASSFGYTGELFFGEGSRLTVL.